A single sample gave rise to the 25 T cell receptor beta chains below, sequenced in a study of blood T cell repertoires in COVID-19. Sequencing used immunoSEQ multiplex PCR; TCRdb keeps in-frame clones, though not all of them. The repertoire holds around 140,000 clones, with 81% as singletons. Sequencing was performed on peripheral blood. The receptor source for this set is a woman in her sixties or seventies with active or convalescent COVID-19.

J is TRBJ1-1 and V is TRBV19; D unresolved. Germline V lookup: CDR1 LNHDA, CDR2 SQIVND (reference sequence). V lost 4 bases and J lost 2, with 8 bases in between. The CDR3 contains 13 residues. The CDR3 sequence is CASSKQDNTEAFF. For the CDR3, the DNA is TGTGCCAGTAGTAAGCAGGATAACACTGAAGCTTTCTTT.

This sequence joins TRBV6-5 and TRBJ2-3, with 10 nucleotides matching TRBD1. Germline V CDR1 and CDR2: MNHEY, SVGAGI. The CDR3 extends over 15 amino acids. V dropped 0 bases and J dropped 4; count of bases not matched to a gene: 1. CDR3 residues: CASSYSGTGADTQYF. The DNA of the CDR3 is TGTGCCAGCAGTTACTCCGGGACAGGGGCAGATACGCAGTATTTT.

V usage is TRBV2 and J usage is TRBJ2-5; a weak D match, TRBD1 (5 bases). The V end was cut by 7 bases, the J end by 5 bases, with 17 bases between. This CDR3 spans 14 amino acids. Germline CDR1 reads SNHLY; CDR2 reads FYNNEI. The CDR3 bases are TGTGCCAGCACCGTAGGGGTGGTAGGGGAGACCCAGTACTTC. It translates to CASTVGVVGETQYF.

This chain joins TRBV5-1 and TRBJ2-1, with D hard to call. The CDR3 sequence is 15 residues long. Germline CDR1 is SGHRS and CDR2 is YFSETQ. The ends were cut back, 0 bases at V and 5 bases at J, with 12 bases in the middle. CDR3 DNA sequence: TGCGCCAGCAGCTTGGGGGTTGGAGTAAACAATGAGCAGTTCTTC. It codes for CASSLGVGVNNEQFF.

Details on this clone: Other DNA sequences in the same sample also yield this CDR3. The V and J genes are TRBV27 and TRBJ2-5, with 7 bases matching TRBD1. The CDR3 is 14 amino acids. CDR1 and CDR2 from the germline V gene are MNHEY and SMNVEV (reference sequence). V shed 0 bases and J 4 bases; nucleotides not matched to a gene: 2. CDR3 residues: CASSLSNRGETQYF. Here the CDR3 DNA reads TGTGCCAGCAGTTTATCGAACAGGGGAGAGACCCAGTACTTC.

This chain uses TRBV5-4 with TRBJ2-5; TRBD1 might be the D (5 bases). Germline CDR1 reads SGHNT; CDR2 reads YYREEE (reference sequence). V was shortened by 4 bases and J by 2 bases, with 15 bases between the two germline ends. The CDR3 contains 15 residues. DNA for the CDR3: TGTGCCAGCAGCCGCATCGTCAAGGGGCAAGAGACCCAGTACTTC. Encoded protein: CASSRIVKGQETQYF.

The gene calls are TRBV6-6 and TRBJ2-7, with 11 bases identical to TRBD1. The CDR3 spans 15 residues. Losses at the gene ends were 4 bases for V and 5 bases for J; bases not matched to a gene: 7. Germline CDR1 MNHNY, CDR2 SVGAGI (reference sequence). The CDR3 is CASSLTGTGGNEQYF. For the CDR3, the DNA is TGTGCCAGCAGTTTGACCGGGACAGGGGGTAACGAGCAGTACTTC.

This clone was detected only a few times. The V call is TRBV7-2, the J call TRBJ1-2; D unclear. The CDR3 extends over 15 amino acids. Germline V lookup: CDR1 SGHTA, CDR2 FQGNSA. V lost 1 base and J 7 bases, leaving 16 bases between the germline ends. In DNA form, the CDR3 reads TGTGCCAGCAGCTTAGAATCCGGGGTTATTAGTGGCTACACCTTC. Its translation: CASSLESGVISGYTF. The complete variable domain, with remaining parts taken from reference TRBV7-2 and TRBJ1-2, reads GAGVSQSPSNKVTEKGKDVELRCDPISGHTALYWYRQSLGQGLEFLIYFQGNSAPDKSGLPSDRFSAERTGGSVSTLTIQRTQQEDSAVYLCASSLESGVISGYTFGSGTRLTVV.

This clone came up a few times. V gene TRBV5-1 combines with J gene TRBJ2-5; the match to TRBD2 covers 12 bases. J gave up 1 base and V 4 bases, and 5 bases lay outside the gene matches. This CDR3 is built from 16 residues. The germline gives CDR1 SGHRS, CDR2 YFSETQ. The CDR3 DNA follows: TGCGCCAGCAGCCAGGAACTAGCGGGGGGCCAAGAGACCCAGTACTTC. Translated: CASSQELAGGQETQYF.

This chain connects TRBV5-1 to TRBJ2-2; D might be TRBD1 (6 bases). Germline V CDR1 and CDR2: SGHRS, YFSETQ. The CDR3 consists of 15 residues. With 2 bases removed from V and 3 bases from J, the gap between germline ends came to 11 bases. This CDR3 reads CASSLNEGDTGELFF. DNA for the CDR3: TGCGCCAGCAGCTTAAATGAGGGGGACACCGGGGAGCTGTTTTTT.

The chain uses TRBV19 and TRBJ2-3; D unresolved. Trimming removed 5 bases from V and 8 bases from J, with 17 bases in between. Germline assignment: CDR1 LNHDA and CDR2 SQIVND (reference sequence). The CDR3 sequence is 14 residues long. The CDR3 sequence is CASSPYPGPATQYF. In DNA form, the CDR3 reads TGTGCCAGTAGTCCTTACCCAGGTCCTGCTACGCAGTATTTT.

This CDR3 is CASSGGQGIGNTIYF. CDR3 nucleotides: TGTGCCAGCAGTGGGGGACAGGGAATAGGAAACACCATATATTTT. V is TRBV2 and J is TRBJ1-3; 9 bases match TRBD1. There are 15 residues in the CDR3. V gave up 4 bases and J gave up 4 bases; unmatched junction bases: 5. Per the germline V gene, CDR1 is SNHLY and CDR2 is FYNNEI.

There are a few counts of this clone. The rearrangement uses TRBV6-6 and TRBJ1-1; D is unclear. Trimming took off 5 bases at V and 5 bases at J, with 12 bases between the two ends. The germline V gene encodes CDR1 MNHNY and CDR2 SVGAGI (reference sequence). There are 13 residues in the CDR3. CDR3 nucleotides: TGTGCCAGCAGTCAACCTCCGGGAACTGAAGCTTTCTTT. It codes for CASSQPPGTEAFF.

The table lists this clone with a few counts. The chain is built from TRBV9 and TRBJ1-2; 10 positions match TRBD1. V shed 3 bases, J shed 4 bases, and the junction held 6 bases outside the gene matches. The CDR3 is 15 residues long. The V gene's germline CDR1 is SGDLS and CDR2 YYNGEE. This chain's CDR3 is CASSEKTGGGYGYTF. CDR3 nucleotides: TGTGCCAGCAGCGAAAAGACAGGGGGCGGCTATGGCTACACCTTC.

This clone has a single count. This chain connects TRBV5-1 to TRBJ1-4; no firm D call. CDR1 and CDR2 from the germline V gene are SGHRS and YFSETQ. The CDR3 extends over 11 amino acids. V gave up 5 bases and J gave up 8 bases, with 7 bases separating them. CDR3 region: CASRAGEKLFF. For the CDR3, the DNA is TGCGCCAGCAGGGCCGGGGAAAAACTGTTTTTT.

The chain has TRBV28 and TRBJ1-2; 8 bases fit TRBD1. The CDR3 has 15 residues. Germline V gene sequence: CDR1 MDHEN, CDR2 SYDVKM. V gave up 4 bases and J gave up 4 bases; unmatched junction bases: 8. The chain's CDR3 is CASSSGRGQGYGYTF. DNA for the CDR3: TGTGCCAGCAGTTCCGGTCGAGGACAGGGCTATGGCTACACCTTC.

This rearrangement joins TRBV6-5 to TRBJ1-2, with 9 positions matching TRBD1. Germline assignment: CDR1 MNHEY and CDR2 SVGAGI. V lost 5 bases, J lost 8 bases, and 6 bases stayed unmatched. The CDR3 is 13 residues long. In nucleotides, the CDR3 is TGTGCCAGCAGTCGGGACAGGGATCGGGGCTACACCTTC. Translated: CASSRDRDRGYTF.

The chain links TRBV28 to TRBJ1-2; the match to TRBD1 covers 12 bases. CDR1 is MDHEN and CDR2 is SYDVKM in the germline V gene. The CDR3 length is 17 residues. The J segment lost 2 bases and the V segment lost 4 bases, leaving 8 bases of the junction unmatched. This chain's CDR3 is CASSSPGQGARNYGYTF. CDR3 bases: TGTGCCAGCAGTTCCCCGGGACAGGGGGCGCGGAACTATGGCTACACCTTC.

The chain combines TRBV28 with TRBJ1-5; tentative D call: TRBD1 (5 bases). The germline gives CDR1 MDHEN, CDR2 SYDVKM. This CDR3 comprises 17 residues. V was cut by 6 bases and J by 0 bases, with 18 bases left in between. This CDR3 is CASSQTAWGLSNQPQHF. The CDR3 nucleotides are TGTGCCAGCAGCCAGACGGCCTGGGGCCTTAGCAATCAGCCCCAGCATTTT.

This CDR3 is CAWSGPSPEQYF. In nucleotides, the CDR3 is TGTGCCTGGAGTGGTCCGAGCCCGGAGCAGTACTTC. V usage is TRBV30 and J usage is TRBJ2-7; D not certain. This CDR3 spans 12 amino acids. CDR1 is GTSNPN and CDR2 is SVGIG in the germline V gene (reference sequence). Trimming took off 1 base at V and 7 bases at J, with 11 bases between the two ends. Supplemented by reference TRBV30 and TRBJ2-7, the full variable domain reads SQTIHQWPATLVQPVGSPLSLECTVEGTSNPNLYWYRQAAGRGLQLLFYSVGIGQISSEVPQNLSASRPQDRQFILSSKKLLLSDSGFYLCAWSGPSPEQYFGPGTRLTVT.

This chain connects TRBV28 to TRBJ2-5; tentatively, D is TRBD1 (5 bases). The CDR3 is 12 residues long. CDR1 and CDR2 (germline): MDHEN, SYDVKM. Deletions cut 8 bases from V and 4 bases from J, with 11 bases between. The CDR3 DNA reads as TGTGCCAGCTCAGGGAAATCAGAGACCCAGTACTTC. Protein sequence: CASSGKSETQYF.

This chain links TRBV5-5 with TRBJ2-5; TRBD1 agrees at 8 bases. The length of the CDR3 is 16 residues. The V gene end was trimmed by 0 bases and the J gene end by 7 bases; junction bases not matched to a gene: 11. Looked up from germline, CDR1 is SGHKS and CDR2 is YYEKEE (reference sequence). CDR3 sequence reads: CASSLAGQGNRGTQYF. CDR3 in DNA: TGTGCCAGCAGCTTGGCCGGACAGGGTAACAGGGGGACCCAGTACTTC.

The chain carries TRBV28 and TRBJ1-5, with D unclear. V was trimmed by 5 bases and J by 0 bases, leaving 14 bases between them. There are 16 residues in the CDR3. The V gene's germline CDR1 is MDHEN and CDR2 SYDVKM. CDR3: CASSPPARYSNQPQHF. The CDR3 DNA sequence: TGTGCCAGCAGTCCTCCCGCACGGTATAGCAATCAGCCCCAGCATTTT.

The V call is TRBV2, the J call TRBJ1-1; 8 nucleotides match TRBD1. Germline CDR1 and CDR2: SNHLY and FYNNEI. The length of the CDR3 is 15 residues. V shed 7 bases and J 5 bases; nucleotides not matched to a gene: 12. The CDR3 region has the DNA TGTGCCAGCATGAAGGAAACAGGGGGACGTACTGAAGCTTTCTTT. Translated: CASMKETGGRTEAFF.

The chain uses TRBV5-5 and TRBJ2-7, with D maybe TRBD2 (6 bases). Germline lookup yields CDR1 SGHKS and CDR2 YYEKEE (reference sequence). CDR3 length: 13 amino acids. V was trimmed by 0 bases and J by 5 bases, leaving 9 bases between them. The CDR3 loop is CASSLVAGNEQYV. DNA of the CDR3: TGTGCCAGCAGCTTGGTCGCGGGAAACGAGCAGTACGTC.